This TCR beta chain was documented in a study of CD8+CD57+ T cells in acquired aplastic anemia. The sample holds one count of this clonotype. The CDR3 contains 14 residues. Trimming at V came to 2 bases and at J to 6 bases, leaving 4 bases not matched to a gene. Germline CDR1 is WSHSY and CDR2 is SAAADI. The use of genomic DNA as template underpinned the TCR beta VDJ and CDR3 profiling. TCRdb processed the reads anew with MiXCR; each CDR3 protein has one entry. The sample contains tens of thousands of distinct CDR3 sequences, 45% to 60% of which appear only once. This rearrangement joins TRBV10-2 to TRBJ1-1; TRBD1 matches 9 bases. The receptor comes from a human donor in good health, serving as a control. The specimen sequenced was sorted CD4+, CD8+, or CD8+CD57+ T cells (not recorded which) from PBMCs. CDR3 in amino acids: CASSETGGSAEAFF. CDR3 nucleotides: TGCGCCAGCAGTGAGACAGGGGGCTCAGCTGAAGCTTTCTTT.